This entry describes one T cell receptor (beta chain). The antigen it recognizes is unknown. One base away there is no much larger clone; base qualities are not given. This sample was included in a study of cytomegalovirus exposure and HLA in healthy donors (TCRdb year 2017). For context, the study as a whole: In an earlier analysis of around 540 of the donors, 250 to 350 Gb of sequence data and 117 million unique TCR beta sequences from 150 million to 200 million T cells were reported. HLA typing included class I and class II loci at four-digit resolution. Across 300 to 500 genotyped donors of the cohort, an average of about 240,000 unique TCR beta nucleotide sequences per donor were sequenced, and 15% to 20% of those sequences were non-productive. The study used immunosequencing to profile the T cell repertoires of 666 subjects and linked those repertoires to cytomegalovirus serostatus. Rather than drawing on any new phenotypic data, the later analysis identified candidate immune exposures from TCR beta sequences and the way those sequences occurred across donors. The number of donors typed differed by locus, with 629-630 for A, B, C, DRB1 and DQB1, more than 500 for DQA1, approximately 580 for DPA1, and over 400 for DPB1. The study aimed to test whether cataloging public T cell receptors could reveal signatures of past pathogen exposure. Every discovery cohort repertoire had been produced on one sequencing platform. An early release covering roughly 580 HLA-typed donors comprised about 300 gigabases of sequencing data and about 90 million unique TCR sequences. An earlier analysis of some 500 of the donors applied high-throughput TCR beta sequencing to assess whether each TCR beta V gene segment acted as functional or pseudogenic. A separate validation cohort of roughly 110 different subjects was used in addition to the approximately 640-subject first cohort. Five DR-DQ haplotypes were treated as single units for association and clustering because of strong linkage in the cohort. The study combined high-throughput TCR immunosequencing, statistical association of individual TCRs with disease status, and machine learning to predict cytomegalovirus infection status. To study patterns of TCR occurrence, a later analysis re-analyzed previously published TCR beta repertoires from 666 donors and added high-resolution HLA genotyping. The genetic ancestry cluster associated with self-reported Caucasian donors included 70% to 85% of the approximately 400 genotyped donors. A later genetic analysis used genome-wide SNP genotypes for about three fifths of the 666 donors, treating that subset as a discovery cohort. Donor age, sex, ethnicity and CMV serostatus were compiled together with the repertoire data. Summary of the overall study and its limitations: Some IMGT-functional V segments, including TRBV6-2 and TRBV6-3, could not be told apart with the 87-base-pair reads, so those segments were excluded. In both the original and validation cohorts, the classifier was reported to diagnose cytomegalovirus status with high specificity and sensitivity. The earlier analysis of about 600 of the donors excluded roughly 17 rarely observed V segments, including chromosome 9 orphons, because counts were too low. Several of the top co-occurrence clusters appeared to be linked to parvovirus B19, influenza, CMV and Epstein-Barr virus, according to a later analysis. Immune exposure information for the cohort was limited to CMV serostatus. In a later analysis, HLA-associated TCR beta chains were found to be more clonally expanded and to have lower generation probabilities than equally common non-associated chains. Because HLA typing was unavailable for some donors at each locus, only the typed subset was used in association tests. A later genetic analysis reported fewer N-insertions in productive TCRs among donors in an Asian-associated ancestry cluster than the approximately 700-donor mean. In vitro tests confirmed that a few of the cytomegalovirus-associated TCR beta chains recognize cytomegalovirus antigens. An association between a missense DCLRE1C variant and V-gene and J-gene trimming of TCR beta chains was found in a later genetic analysis and replicated in an independent cohort. In a later analysis, most CMV-associated TCR beta chains were found to appear HLA-restricted, with HLA associations seemingly driven largely by CMV exposure. The authors suggested that the approach could potentially be extended to other disease states and immunological phenotypes. A further reported finding was that TCR beta sequences accurately predicted the HLA-A and HLA-B alleles for most subjects in the first cohort. The cohort was sequenced for TCR beta chains only, and without alpha or paired-chain data the features that could be detected were limited. In a later analysis, TCR association rates were found to vary across HLA loci, with the most associated TCRs seen for DRB1 alleles and the fewest for HLA-C alleles. Most TCR sequences were seen in very few donors, while some public TCRs were found in many individuals. When HLA alleles, especially DR and DQ, strongly co-occurred, TCR associations were difficult to assign to individual alleles. A total of 150 to 200 TCR beta chains were listed by the study as associated with cytomegalovirus. The presence/absence analyses assumed that sequencing depth was roughly uniform across donors, and that assumption may not be true. An earlier analysis of roughly 570 of the donors showed that most TCR beta V segments appeared in productive rearrangements either about 87% or about 30% of the time, which broadly matched IMGT annotations. Correlated functional status among segregating V segments might be attributable to linkage disequilibrium, but an unknown experimental factor could not be ruled out. A cluster of highly shared sequence variants was judged likely to be a technical artifact of the sequencing pipeline. Specific HLA alleles were associated with 16,951 TCR beta sequences at a false discovery rate of 0.05 in a later analysis.

V is pruned by 4 bases and J by 4 bases, leaving 10 bases of the junction without a gene match. CDR1 and CDR2 are read off the germline V gene as LGHNA and YSLEER. The CDR3 numbers 18 residues from cysteine through phenylalanine. The retained sequence is limited to the CDR3, 54 bases, with the frame set at the first base. In total, over 600 healthy bone marrow donors made up the cohort. At the time of sampling, all cohort members were nominally healthy, though unrecorded immune exposures were likely present. The donor tested CMV seronegative and was one of the 352 seronegative cohort members. A peripheral blood sample was collected from each donor, and TCR beta sequencing was performed on peripheral blood mononuclear cells. Genomic DNA was extracted from the blood cell samples with the Qiagen DNeasy Blood Extraction Kit. The library was obtained by the immunoSEQ multiplex PCR assay. A mixture of 60 forward primers for TCR Vbeta segments and 13 reverse primers for TCR Jbeta segments was used in the multiplex PCR. The CDR3 region of rearranged TCR beta genes was amplified from genomic DNA by a multiplex PCR assay. Amplified TCR beta libraries were sequenced as 87-base-pair reads on the Illumina HiSeq System. The authors' analysis ran thus. A later analysis tallied around 80 million unique TCR beta chains across the 666 repertoires, and some 10 million of those chains were shared by two or more donors. Raw reads were error-corrected and collapsed into unique sequences by a nearest-neighbor algorithm in which closely related sequences were merged to remove PCR and sequencing errors. Alignment of CDR3 sequences to IMGT reference sequences was used to assign V, D and J gene segments. Each retained sequence needed at least a six-nucleotide match to both a V gene segment and a J gene segment. A rearrangement was called productive if the CDR3 had no stop codons and remained in frame with V and J, and every other rearrangement was called non-productive. Following IMGT convention, CDR3 was defined as the stretch from the second conserved V-encoded cysteine to the conserved J-encoded phenylalanine. Sequences without an unambiguous match to a single V gene segment were excluded from the earlier analysis of over 500 of the donors. An earlier analysis of roughly 590 of the donors called V segments functional above 56.7% productive rearrangements and segregating when the between-donor standard deviation exceeded 5%. To diagnose cytomegalovirus status from the catalog of TCR beta chain sequences, a statistical classification framework was built. In a later analysis, TCR nucleotide sequences were compared against IMGT/GENE-DB human TR gene sequences so that V and J genes could be assigned. The TCRdist pipeline was used in a later analysis to assign CDR3 sequences and most-parsimonious VDJ recombination scenarios. In a later analysis, each TCR beta chain was defined by its CDR3 amino acid sequence together with its V-gene family, and reads without a unique V-gene family were excluded. To address suspected cross-contamination and a sequencing artifact, a later analysis removed roughly 580 highly shared, low-generation-probability nucleotide sequences. A later analysis calculated a clonal expansion index for each public chain from normalized within-repertoire ranks of inferred template counts. In a later analysis, generation probabilities were computed using a VDJ recombination model fitted to out-of-frame rearrangements, and the results were checked against IGoR. A later analysis scored TCR-TCR, TCR-HLA and TCR-CMV co-occurrence with hypergeometric tests, applying a repertoire-size bias correction to TCR pairs. False discovery rates were estimated in a later analysis by permuting HLA or CMV assignments 20 times. In a later analysis, co-occurring TCRs were grouped using DBSCAN, with TCRdist sequence similarity added in when clustering inside HLA-allele-positive subsets. For co-occurrence clustering, repertoires with fewer than 30,000 or more than 120,000 public chains were excluded, along with 4 to 6 repertoires with anomalous nucleotide sharing. Entries here come from immuneACCESS through TCRdb and include only in-frame sequences with V and J called. Some clones fail to appear in such tables; in the studies checked, an unresolved V gene covers under half of the shortfall, and the cause of the remainder is unknown. Clone size and the V and J calls come from that table; the DNA yielded D and trimming. For this sample there are 95,000 to 150,000 clones; around 67% appear just once. The ten top clones hold around 4.2% of the sample.

This TCR was recovered from a woman between 40 and 50 years old in good health and CMV-seronegative. The chain employs TRBV4-3 and TRBJ2-6; TRBD1 fits 10 bases in the junction. Sequences were obtained from PBMCs. The CDR3 region: CASSRGTGAFGGANVLTF. The DNA sequence is TGCGCCAGCAGCCGAGGGACAGGGGCTTTTGGCGGGGCCAACGTCCTGACTTTC.